This TCR beta chain was observed in a study of CD8+CD57+ T cells in acquired aplastic anemia. The CDR3 is 16 amino acids. V was clipped by 0 bases and J by 6 bases; unmatched bases: 8. Germline CDR1 is ENHRY and CDR2 is SYGVKD. The study profiled TCR beta VDJ and CDR3 using genomic DNA as template. TCRdb fed the reads into MiXCR, producing one record per CDR3 protein. Altogether some 190,000 distinct CDR3 sequences are present, approximately 45% being singletons, with the ten largest covering around 2.9%. Study results and caveats: Between patients and controls, CD8+ Simpson's diversity did not vary significantly.

Concerning this clonotype: Its antigen is unknown.

The rearrangement joins TRBV10-3 to TRBJ2-3; 8 positions agree with TRBD2. The receptor was derived from a human donor in good health. Sequenced sample: sorted CD4+, CD8+, or CD8+CD57+ T cells (not recorded which) from PBMCs. CDR3 nucleotide sequence: TGTGCCATCAGTGAGTCCCCGGGGATAGCGGGGGATACGCAGTATTTT. Translated: CAISESPGIAGDTQYF.